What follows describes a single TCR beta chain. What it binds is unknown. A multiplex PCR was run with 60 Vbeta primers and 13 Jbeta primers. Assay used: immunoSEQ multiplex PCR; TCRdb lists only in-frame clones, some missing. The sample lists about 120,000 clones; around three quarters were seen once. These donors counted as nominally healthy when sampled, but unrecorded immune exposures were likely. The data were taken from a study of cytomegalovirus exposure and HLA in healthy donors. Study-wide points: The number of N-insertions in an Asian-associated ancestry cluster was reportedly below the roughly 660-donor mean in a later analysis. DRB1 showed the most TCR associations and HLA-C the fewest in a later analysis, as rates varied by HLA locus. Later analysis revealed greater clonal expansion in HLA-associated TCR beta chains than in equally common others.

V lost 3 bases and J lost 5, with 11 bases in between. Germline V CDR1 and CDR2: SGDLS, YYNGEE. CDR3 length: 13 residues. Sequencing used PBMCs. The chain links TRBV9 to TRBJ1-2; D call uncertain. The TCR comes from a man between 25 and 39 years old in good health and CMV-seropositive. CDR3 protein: CASSATPRYGYTF. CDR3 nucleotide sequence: TGTGCCAGCAGCGCCACTCCCCGGTATGGCTACACCTTC. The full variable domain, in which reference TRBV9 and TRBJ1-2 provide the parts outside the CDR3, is DSGVTQTPKHLITATGQRVTLRCSPRSGDLSVYWYQQSLDQGLQFLIQYYNGEERAKGNILERFSAQQFPDLHSELNLSSLELGDSALYFCASSATPRYGYTFGSGTRLTVV.